The 16 T cell receptor beta chains below were found in one sample sequenced in a study of T cell responses to AZD1222 COVID-19 vaccine. Sequencing was performed with immunoSEQ multiplex PCR; in TCRdb, only in-frame clones are kept and a portion is missing. The profile covers under 70,000 clones, with roughly 84% appearing a single time and 21% taken by the ten largest. Specimen: peripheral blood, collected on day 0 of AZD1222 vaccination. All receptors come from an adult in good health.

The chain recombines TRBV29-1 with TRBJ2-7; 10 positions agree with TRBD2. Unmatched junction bases numbered 12, after V lost 4 bases and J lost 6 bases. This CDR3 is built from 15 residues. In germline, CDR1 is SQVTM, CDR2 ANQGSEA. The CDR3 coding sequence is TGCAGCGTTGTCCCTAGCGGGAGTAGGCCTGGCGAGCAGTACTTC. Its protein product is CSVVPSGSRPGEQYF.

The chain recombines TRBV2 with TRBJ2-4, with TRBD1 matching over 7 bases. Germline assignment: CDR1 SNHLY and CDR2 FYNNEI. The CDR3 has 16 residues. Unmatched junction bases numbered 7, after V lost 5 bases and J lost 0 bases. Here the CDR3 reads CASSRDRLLAKNIQYF. Here the CDR3 DNA reads TGTGCCAGCAGTAGGGACAGATTACTAGCCAAAAACATTCAGTACTTC.

The chain couples TRBV28 to TRBJ1-6; D may be TRBD1 (6 bases). The CDR3 contains 12 residues. Germline lookup yields CDR1 MDHEN and CDR2 SYDVKM. V was clipped by 8 bases and J by 13 bases, with 15 bases between them. Here the CDR3 DNA reads TGTGCCAGCCAAGGACAGTGGTTGCCCCTCCACTTT. Translating gives CASQGQWLPLHF.

The rearrangement links TRBV28 to TRBJ1-2; 9 positions match TRBD1. Germline trimming cut 6 bases from V and 5 bases from J; bases unmatched to any gene: 7. Germline CDR1 MDHEN, CDR2 SYDVKM. This CDR3 spans 14 amino acids. CDR3 DNA sequence: TGTGCCAGCAGCGTACAGGGGGCTTGGTATGGCTACACCTTC. Amino acid sequence: CASSVQGAWYGYTF.

This rearrangement joins TRBV28 to TRBJ2-3, with TRBD2 as a possible D gene (5 bases). The CDR3 is 15 amino acids. Germline CDR1 is MDHEN and CDR2 is SYDVKM. The V end was cut by 8 bases, the J end by 6 bases, with 21 bases between. The CDR3 loop reads CASALLRGITDTQYF. The CDR3 DNA reads TGTGCCAGCGCCCTGCTCCGGGGAATAACGGATACGCAGTATTTT.

The chain uses TRBV6-2 or TRBV6-3 and TRBJ2-3; 9 positions agree with TRBD2. Germline V lookup: CDR1 MNHEY, CDR2 SVGEGT. The CDR3 contains 14 residues. V gave up 6 bases and J gave up 3 bases; unmatched junction bases: 4. The CDR3 bases are TGTGCCAGCAGCAGACTAGCGGTGACAGATACGCAGTATTTT. Translating gives CASSRLAVTDTQYF.

The rearrangement joins TRBV7-2 to TRBJ2-7; D is undetermined. The V gene lost 5 bases and the J gene lost 3 bases, with 11 bases spanning the gap. Germline CDR1 and CDR2: SGHTA and FQGNSA. CDR3 length: 13 residues. The chain's CDR3 is CASSKRRSYEQYF. The CDR3 bases are TGTGCCAGCAGCAAGAGGCGGAGCTACGAGCAGTACTTC.

The rearrangement uses TRBV19 and TRBJ1-3; D is uncertain. This CDR3 spans 14 amino acids. CDR1 and CDR2 (germline): LNHDA, SQIVND (reference sequence). Trimming cost V 5 bases and J 8 bases, with 16 bases left between them. The CDR3 here is CASSPRRSRHTIYF. The DNA of the CDR3 is TGTGCCAGTAGTCCCAGGAGAAGTCGACACACCATATATTTT.

This clone was seen a few times. The V and J genes are TRBV2 and TRBJ1-4, with a tentative D call TRBD1 (5 bases). Per germline, CDR1 SNHLY and CDR2 FYNNEI. The CDR3 sequence is 14 residues long. Trimming shortened V by 9 bases and J by 5 bases, and 16 bases separated the two germline ends. The CDR3 reads CARKTPGANEKLFF. As DNA, the CDR3 is TGTGCCAGGAAAACCCCCGGGGCCAATGAAAAACTGTTTTTT.

The chain carries TRBV5-8 and TRBJ1-1; no reliable D call. The CDR3 runs 13 residues. V lost 7 bases and J lost 1, with 11 bases in between. The germline V gene encodes CDR1 SGHTS and CDR2 YDEGEE. The CDR3 DNA is TGTGCCAGCGCGACCGAAAGGAACACTGAAGCTTTCTTT. This sequence encodes CASATERNTEAFF.

V and J are TRBV7-2 and TRBJ2-4, with D maybe TRBD1 (6 bases). This CDR3 is 17 amino acids long. In germline, CDR1 is SGHTA, CDR2 FQGNSA. V lost 5 bases and J lost 0, with 17 bases in between. The CDR3 DNA follows: TGTGCCAGCAGCCAGGGGACACGACAACTAGCCAAAAACATTCAGTACTTC. It encodes CASSQGTRQLAKNIQYF.

The chain has TRBV6-6 and TRBJ1-3; D not certain. The CDR3 loop spans 13 amino acids. Germline loops: CDR1 MNHNY, CDR2 SVGAGI (reference sequence). V dropped 6 bases and J dropped 5 bases, with 11 bases sitting between them. The CDR3 DNA reads TGTGCCAGCAGGCCCGTGGGGAGAAACACCATATATTTT. Its protein is CASRPVGRNTIYF.

The chain has TRBV12-3 or TRBV12-4 and TRBJ1-2, with 8 bases aligning to TRBD1. The ends lost 8 bases at V and 6 bases at J; junction bases unmatched: 8. This CDR3 spans 13 amino acids. DNA for the CDR3: TGTGCCAGCGGGGGGACAGGTTCTAATGGCTACACCTTC. It specifies CASGGTGSNGYTF.

The rearrangement links TRBV2 to TRBJ2-1, with no clear D. V was trimmed by 3 bases and J by 3 bases, leaving 9 bases between them. Germline V gives CDR1 SNHLY, CDR2 FYNNEI. CDR3 length: 14 amino acids. This CDR3 is CASSEGKSYNEQFF. In nucleotides, the CDR3 is TGTGCCAGCAGTGAGGGGAAGAGCTACAATGAGCAGTTCTTC.

This chain connects TRBV23-1 to TRBJ1-6; 7 positions agree with TRBD1. TRBV23-1 is an ORF for which the function is uncertain. This CDR3 has 14 residues. V was pared by 2 bases and J by 7 bases, with 2 bases of the junction left unmatched. CDR3 protein: CASSQKQGNSPLHF. CDR3 in DNA: TGCGCCAGCAGTCAAAAACAGGGGAATTCACCCCTCCACTTT.

The chain employs TRBV7-6 and TRBJ1-6; TRBD1 might be the D (5 bases). Germline CDR1 is SGHVS and CDR2 is FNYEAQ. Trimming shortened V by 5 bases and J by 14 bases, and 19 bases separated the two germline ends. The CDR3 covers 14 residues. The CDR3, as DNA: TGTGCCAGCAGCCCGACAGCTCTCGGGGGGGCCCTCCACTTT. It translates to CASSPTALGGALHF.